A single sample gave rise to the 30 T cell receptor beta chains below, sequenced in a study of CD8+ T cells in alopecia areata. Specified treatment: oral pan-JAK inhibitor, 5-10 mg twice daily. Sequencing templates came from extracted RNA that was reverse transcribed into cDNA. The assay was immunoSEQ multiplex PCR, and TCRdb's table has in-frame clones only and misses some. The sample records roughly 200,000 clones, 50% to 60% being singletons. The sample here was CD4+ T cells sorted from blood, taken at week 4, from a patient treated with tofacitinib. These receptors originate from a human donor with alopecia areata.

This clone was found a few times. The V gene is TRBV29-1, the J gene TRBJ2-7; 8 bases map to TRBD1. Germline trimming cut 4 bases from V and 2 bases from J; bases unmatched to any gene: 13. From germline, CDR1 is SQVTM and CDR2 ANQGSEA. The length of the CDR3 is 16 residues. CDR3 sequence: CSVGGMTGAITYEQYF. The CDR3 DNA follows: TGCAGCGTTGGAGGTATGACAGGGGCCATCACCTACGAGCAGTACTTC.

This clone has only a few counts. V and J are TRBV27 and TRBJ2-2, with 8 bases identical to TRBD2. This CDR3 spans 16 amino acids. Trimming cost V 5 bases and J 3 bases; bases outside gene matches: 8. CDR1 and CDR2 from the germline V gene are MNHEY and SMNVEV (reference sequence). CDR3 protein: CASSPNGGVHTGELFF. The CDR3 coding sequence is TGTGCCAGCAGTCCCAACGGGGGGGTGCACACCGGGGAGCTGTTTTTT.

This clone has only one observation. This sequence joins TRBV5-1 and TRBJ2-6; tentative D call: TRBD1 (6 bases). Trimming left V 1 base short and J 4 bases short, with 15 bases between. The CDR3 loop spans 17 amino acids. CDR1 is SGHRS and CDR2 is YFSETQ in the germline V gene. CDR3 protein: CASSLYFQGTGANVLTF. For the CDR3, the DNA is TGCGCCAGCAGCTTGTATTTCCAGGGGACCGGGGCCAACGTCCTGACTTTC. The full variable domain, with the rest looked up from reference TRBV5-1 and TRBJ2-6, is KAGVTQTPRYLIKTRGQQVTLSCSPISGHRSVSWYQQTPGQGLQFLFEYFSETQRNKGNFPGRFSGRQFSNSRSEMNVSTLELGDSALYLCASSLYFQGTGANVLTFGAGSRLTVL.

In nucleotides, the CDR3 is TGTGCCAGCAGCTTAGCGAAAGGGGGCGTCTCACCCCTCCACTTT. It specifies CASSLAKGGVSPLHF. This chain connects TRBV7-2 to TRBJ1-6; 7 bases agree with TRBD1. The J segment lost 10 bases and the V segment lost 0 bases, leaving 6 bases of the junction unmatched. Germline CDR1 reads SGHTA; CDR2 reads FQGNSA. The CDR3 loop spans 15 amino acids.

The V and J genes are TRBV4-1 and TRBJ1-2; 10 nucleotides line up with TRBD1. With V trimmed by 5 bases and J by 6 bases, 6 bases remained unmatched. From germline, CDR1 is MGHRA and CDR2 YSYEKL. CDR3 length: 14 amino acids. The CDR3: CASSSPGTGDGYTF. The CDR3 region has the DNA TGCGCCAGCAGCTCCCCCGGGACAGGGGATGGCTACACCTTC.

Details on this clone: The sample has other DNA sequences that encode this CDR3 too. This chain uses TRBV14 with TRBJ2-5, with D tentatively TRBD2 (5 bases). Per the germline V gene, CDR1 is SGHDN and CDR2 is FVKESK. There are 14 residues in the CDR3. Trimming left V 6 bases short and J 4 bases short, with 15 bases between. CDR3 loop: CASSQRGSPETQYF. CDR3 bases: TGTGCCAGCAGTCAACGGGGAAGCCCAGAGACCCAGTACTTC.

V usage is TRBV30 and J usage is TRBJ1-4; 8 bases are a match to TRBD1. V shed 3 bases and J 8 bases; nucleotides not matched to a gene: 5. Germline V gene lookup returns CDR1 GTSNPN and CDR2 SVGIG (reference sequence). The CDR3 has 13 amino acids. DNA for the CDR3: TGTGCCTGGAGGGGACAGGCGGCGGAAAAACTGTTTTTT. Translating it yields CAWRGQAAEKLFF.

The sample holds a few counts of this clone. This chain connects TRBV27 to TRBJ2-3, with D perhaps matching TRBD2 (6 bases). CDR1 is MNHEY and CDR2 is SMNVEV in the germline V gene (reference sequence). This CDR3 is 14 amino acids long. Trimming pared 0 bases from V and 6 bases from J, leaving 10 bases between. CDR3 sequence: CASSLSGRLDTQYF. The CDR3 DNA follows: TGTGCCAGCAGTTTATCTGGGAGGCTGGATACGCAGTATTTT.

This sequence joins TRBV4-2 and TRBJ2-7, with 7 bases matching TRBD1. The J segment lost 7 bases and the V segment lost 0 bases, leaving 9 bases of the junction unmatched. The germline CDR1 and CDR2 sequences are LGHNA and YNFKEQ. The CDR3 spans 15 residues. The CDR3 coding sequence is TGTGCCAGCAGCCAAGATCTGAAGGGGGCGGAGGAGCAGTACTTC. This translates into CASSQDLKGAEEQYF.

The chain joins TRBV5-4 to TRBJ2-7; 7 bases line up with TRBD1. There are 14 residues in the CDR3. Germline CDR1 reads SGHNT; CDR2 reads YYREEE (reference sequence). Trimming removed 2 bases from V and 3 bases from J; junction bases left unmatched: 5. This CDR3 is CASSLRTGNYEQYF. Here the CDR3 DNA reads TGTGCCAGCAGCTTACGGACAGGTAACTACGAGCAGTACTTC.

The gene calls are TRBV4-1 and TRBJ1-6; D unresolved. The germline V and J ends were trimmed by 1 base and 4 bases, with 8 bases remaining between them. Germline V gives CDR1 MGHRA, CDR2 YSYEKL. This CDR3 has 15 residues. CDR3 DNA sequence: TGCGCCAGCAGCCAAGGGGCGGGATATAATTCACCCCTCCACTTT. Amino acid sequence: CASSQGAGYNSPLHF.

J is TRBJ2-1 and V is TRBV30; D is uncertain. The V and J ends lost 3 bases and 1 base respectively, with 10 bases between them. Germline assignment: CDR1 GTSNPN and CDR2 SVGIG (reference sequence). This CDR3 is built from 14 residues. As DNA, the CDR3 is TGTGCCTGGAGACAAGTGTATTCCTACAATGAGCAGTTCTTC. It yields the protein CAWRQVYSYNEQFF.

The CDR3 nucleotides read TGTGCCAGCAGTCCCGATAGCAATCAGCCCCAGCATTTT. This codes for CASSPDSNQPQHF. This chain connects TRBV2 to TRBJ1-5; D gene unclear. The CDR3 extends over 13 amino acids. Germline V gene data show CDR1 as SNHLY and CDR2 as FYNNEI. V was trimmed by 5 bases and J by 0 bases, leaving 5 bases between them. The whole variable domain, remainder taken from reference TRBV2 and TRBJ1-5, is EPEVTQTPSHQVTQMGQEVILRCVPISNHLYFYWYRQILGQKVEFLVSFYNNEISEKSEIFDDQFSVERPDGSNFTLKIRSTKLEDSAMYFCASSPDSNQPQHFGDGTRLSIL.

This clone was recorded a few times. The V call is TRBV6-5, the J call TRBJ2-7; TRBD1 aligns across 7 bases. CDR1 and CDR2 (germline): MNHEY, SVGAGI. The CDR3 length is 13 residues. Trimming cost V 5 bases and J 3 bases; bases outside gene matches: 4. This CDR3 is CASSPDRDYEQYF. CDR3 coding DNA: TGTGCCAGCAGTCCCGACAGGGACTACGAGCAGTACTTC.

The V and J genes are TRBV30 and TRBJ2-1, with D hard to call. Germline V gene sequence: CDR1 GTSNPN, CDR2 SVGIG (reference sequence). This CDR3 is 15 amino acids long. Deletions cut 1 base from V and 0 bases from J, with 10 bases between. The CDR3 coding sequence is TGTGCCTGGAGTGGGACGGCTAGCTCCTACAATGAGCAGTTCTTC. It yields the protein CAWSGTASSYNEQFF.

The chain couples TRBV30 to TRBJ1-1; D unresolved. V was trimmed by 5 bases and J by 8 bases, leaving 21 bases between them. This CDR3 is built from 14 residues. Germline lookup yields CDR1 GTSNPN and CDR2 SVGIG (reference sequence). The CDR3 DNA reads TGTGCCTGGCGTCTAAGGGCGGCGGGCTTAGAAGCTTTCTTT. Translating it yields CAWRLRAAGLEAFF.

This clone has only one observation. The chain couples TRBV5-6 to TRBJ1-6; D unresolved. This CDR3 has 13 amino acids. With 0 bases removed from V and 10 bases from J, the gap between germline ends came to 8 bases. Germline assignment: CDR1 SGHDT and CDR2 YYEEEE. The CDR3 spells CASSLAPESPLHF. CDR3 coding DNA: TGTGCCAGCAGCTTGGCCCCGGAGTCACCCCTCCACTTT. The variable domain in full, with the rest retrieved from reference TRBV5-6 and TRBJ1-6, is DAGVTQSPTHLIKTRGQQVTLRCSPKSGHDTVSWYQQALGQGPQFIFQYYEEEERQRGNFPDRFSGHQFPNYSSELNVNALLLGDSALYLCASSLAPESPLHFGNGTRLTVT.

The table lists this clone with a few counts. The V and J genes are TRBV29-1 and TRBJ1-1; D is undetermined. CDR1 is SQVTM and CDR2 is ANQGSEA in the germline V gene. Trimming left V 1 base short and J 6 bases short, with 6 bases between. This CDR3 has 11 amino acids. CDR3 in DNA: TGCAGCGTTGAAGTCCCGGCTGAAGCTTTCTTT. This encodes CSVEVPAEAFF.

V is TRBV28 and J is TRBJ1-2; D is perhaps TRBD1 (6 bases). The germline V gene has CDR1 MDHEN and CDR2 SYDVKM. CDR3 length equals 12 residues. With 7 bases removed from V and 8 bases from J, the gap between germline ends came to 14 bases. CDR3: CASTQGLEGYTF. The CDR3 DNA sequence: TGTGCCAGCACCCAGGGGCTCGAGGGCTACACCTTC.

To note about this clone: One junction end disagrees with the germline gene, perhaps due to a read error. The chain combines TRBV5-1 with TRBJ2-3, with D possibly being TRBD1 (5 bases). The germline CDR1 and CDR2 sequences are SGHRS and YFSETQ. The CDR3 consists of 13 residues. CDR3: CASWTQGTDTQYF. The CDR3, as DNA: TGCGCCAGCTGGACCCAGGGCACGGATACGCAGTATTTT.

The chain carries TRBV5-1 and TRBJ2-1; TRBD2 matches at 11 bases. Germline-derived CDR1 and CDR2 are SGHRS and YFSETQ. V was clipped by 0 bases and J by 3 bases; unmatched bases: 5. The CDR3 covers 17 residues. The CDR3 spells CASSLAGTSGDYNEQFF. In nucleotides, the CDR3 is TGCGCCAGCAGCTTGGCGGGGACTAGCGGAGACTACAATGAGCAGTTCTTC.

The CDR3 DNA reads TGTGCCAGCTCACCAGCAGGTGGAGTGTCTGGGGCCAACGTCCTGACTTTC. This sequence encodes CASSPAGGVSGANVLTF. The rearrangement joins TRBV18 to TRBJ2-6; D is uncertain. Germline CDR1 is KGHSH and CDR2 is LQKENI. This CDR3 has 17 residues. V shed 2 bases and J shed 1 base, with 12 bases lying between them.

The chain joins TRBV30 to TRBJ1-1, with 8 nucleotides matching TRBD1. After removal of 6 bases from V and 3 bases from J, the junction contained 3 bases not matched to a gene. Germline CDR1 and CDR2: GTSNPN and SVGIG (reference sequence). This CDR3 contains 12 residues. Here the CDR3 reads CACGQGYTEAFF. CDR3 in DNA: TGTGCCTGCGGACAGGGCTACACTGAAGCTTTCTTT.

This chain joins TRBV18 and TRBJ1-1, with D unclear. The germline V and J ends were trimmed by 10 bases and 7 bases, with 19 bases remaining between them. In germline, CDR1 is KGHSH, CDR2 LQKENI. The CDR3 consists of 13 residues. The CDR3 DNA reads TGTGCCAACTCGCTCGGGGAGGAGGGTGAAGCTTTCTTT. Translating it yields CANSLGEEGEAFF.

A few counts support this clone. The identical CDR3 is also encoded by other nucleotide sequences in the sample. This chain connects TRBV29-1 to TRBJ1-1; D remains unclear. Looked up from germline, CDR1 is SQVTM and CDR2 is ANQGSEA. The CDR3 has 13 amino acids. The V end was cut by 3 bases, the J end by 0 bases, with 8 bases between. CDR3 in DNA: TGCAGCGTTGAGCGGCGGCTGAACACTGAAGCTTTCTTT. This gives the protein CSVERRLNTEAFF.

V usage is TRBV29-1 and J usage is TRBJ2-5, with D perhaps assigned TRBD1 or TRBD2 (6 bases each). From germline, CDR1 is SQVTM and CDR2 ANQGSEA. Trimming removed 1 base from V and 9 bases from J, with 9 bases in between. The CDR3 extends over 11 amino acids. The DNA for the CDR3 is TGCAGCGTTGAAGCGGGGGCAGCCCAGTACTTC. This gives the protein CSVEAGAAQYF.

V is TRBV29-1 and J is TRBJ2-1; 7 bases line up with TRBD2. V lost 7 bases, J lost 1 base, and 4 bases stayed unmatched. This CDR3 spans 13 amino acids. Germline CDR1 SQVTM, CDR2 ANQGSEA. The CDR3 reads CSAPGLSYNEQFF. CDR3 DNA: TGCAGCGCCCCGGGACTATCCTACAATGAGCAGTTCTTC.

This rearrangement joins TRBV29-1 to TRBJ1-1; D gene unclear. The ends were cut back, 5 bases at V and 0 bases at J, with 16 bases in the middle. This CDR3 is 15 amino acids long. Germline V gene sequence: CDR1 SQVTM, CDR2 ANQGSEA. The DNA of the CDR3 is TGCAGCGTTAGACCGGGGAGGAGAGTGAACACTGAAGCTTTCTTT. Protein sequence: CSVRPGRRVNTEAFF.

The chain links TRBV23-1 to TRBJ1-2; D call uncertain. TRBV23-1 is given ORF status, its function remaining uncertain. The CDR3 length is 13 residues. V was cut by 4 bases and J by 0 bases, with 6 bases left in between. The CDR3 DNA sequence: TGCGCCAGCAGTCGTGGAACTAACTATGGCTACACCTTC. It translates to CASSRGTNYGYTF.

This chain joins TRBV7-2 and TRBJ1-2; D gene uncertain. CDR3 length: 13 residues. CDR1 is SGHTA, CDR2 FQGNSA, per germline. The ends were cut back, 1 base at V and 5 bases at J, with 8 bases in the middle. CDR3 sequence (DNA): TGTGCCAGCAGCTTAGTTTCGGAGTATGGCTACACCTTC. Its translation: CASSLVSEYGYTF.